This T cell receptor (beta chain) was identified in a study of OX40 agonist ivuxolimab in advanced cancers. Points from the study as a whole: By week 6 at 0.1 to 3.0 mg/kg, blood CD4+ and CD8+ T cells had expanded clonally. Patients with a partial response at 0.1-3.0 mg/kg had among the lowest clonal expansion.

This CDR3 region has 14 residues. Germline values: CDR1 MDHEN, CDR2 SYDVKM. The V and J ends lost 5 bases and 12 bases, in that order; junction bases with no gene match: 11. Only in-frame clones appear in the TCRdb table, and some are missing; sequencing was by immunoSEQ multiplex PCR. The repertoire holds tens of thousands of clones, with roughly 80% as singletons. Exclusion applied to patients with autoimmune disease history or systemic immunosuppression. Worth noting for this clone: The antigen remains undetermined.

The sequencing here drew on CD4+ or CD8+ T cells sorted from blood, taken in a trial of the OX40 agonist ivuxolimab. This receptor was obtained from an adult with an advanced solid tumor such as melanoma, head and neck, liver or kidney cancer. J is TRBJ2-1 and V is TRBV28, with TRBD2 identical over 9 bases. The CDR3 coding sequence is TGTGCCAGCAGTCTTAGCGGGAGAGGGGGGAGGCAGTTCTTC. Translation: CASSLSGRGGRQFF.